This is a list of T cell receptor beta chains from one sample in a study of T cells after somatic rescue of genetic block. Measured with immunoSEQ multiplex PCR; TCRdb has only the in-frame clones, and not every one. Among approximately 70,000 clones listed, roughly 91% were seen once. The sequencing sample was made of peripheral blood mononuclear cells (PBMCs). The receptors shown here come from a man aged 25-40 years. The conserved cysteine and the conserved F or W are not part of the CDR3 here. A D gene is named only where the DNA matches it firmly. Not all rows give a size; the values are once, few, many and, for expanded clones, a class.

j_gene	d_gene	abundance	v_gene	CDR3aa
TRBJ2-7	TRBD2	once	TRBV7-9	ASSFSSGEGS
TRBJ1-5	NA	NA	TRBV19	ASRLGNQPQH
TRBJ2-7	NA	NA	TRBV19	ASSLGSSYEQY
TRBJ2-4	NA	NA	TRBV6-1	ASSGSGAKNIQY
TRBJ2-2	NA	NA	TRBV5-1	ASSSSGGELF
TRBJ2-3	TRBD1	NA	TRBV5-1	ASSLVGTGYADTQY
TRBJ2-7	NA	NA	TRBV18	ASSPRRETYEQY
TRBJ2-7	TRBD2	NA	TRBV27	ASSPLAGAFYEQY
TRBJ2-5	NA	NA	TRBV13	ASSLTEQETQY
TRBJ1-5	NA	NA	TRBV5-1	ASSRGENQPQH
TRBJ1-1	NA	NA	TRBV7-9	ASSLANRNTEAF